The clone carrying this T cell receptor (beta chain) has ten or more counts. These data belong to a study of T cells in Graves' hyperthyroidism and ophthalmopathy. The CDR3 has 15 residues. CDR1 and CDR2 from the germline V gene are SEHNR and FQNEAQ (reference sequence). Trimming took 2 bases from V and 7 from J, leaving 12 bases between them. What was amplified from RNA transcripts were TCR beta CDR3 regions. When the TCR CDR3 underwent first-round RT-PCR, the HTBI primer set was used. From the multiplex PCR reads, TCRdb called clonotypes with MiXCR, one entry per CDR3 protein. The sample shows roughly 500,000 distinct CDR3 sequences, 40% to 50% of them seen only once.

The chain employs TRBV7-9 and TRBJ1-6; possible D gene TRBD1, 5 bases. This TCR came from an adult woman with Graves' disease, either hyperthyroidism or ophthalmopathy (not recorded which). The sequenced sample was peripheral blood or thyroid tissue (not recorded which). For the CDR3, the DNA is TGTGCCAGCAGCTTAAGGGGTCAAGAGAATTCACCCCTCCACTTT. Its protein product is CASSLRGQENSPLHF. Looking up the rest from reference TRBV7-9 and TRBJ1-6 gives the full variable domain: DTGVSQNPRHKITKRGQNVTFRCDPISEHNRLYWYRQTLGQGPEFLTYFQNEAQLEKSRLLSDRFSAERPKGSFSTLEIQRTEQGDSAMYLCASSLRGQENSPLHFGNGTRLTVT.